The 22 T cell receptor beta chains given below trace back to one sample, sequenced in a study of blood T cells in healthy people across ages. Through a sample-barcoded 5' primer and a J-beta primer mix, a second PCR was run for 7 to 11 cycles. TCRdb redid the calling of the 5' RACE reads with MiXCR, one entry per CDR3 protein. The sample shows 750,000 to 950,000 distinct CDR3 sequences, roughly 29% of them seen only once. The same sample was also studied in work on T cells of mothers and their children.

Sequenced: blood. These receptors originate from a woman aged 40 to 50 in good health.

The gene calls are TRBV12-3 or TRBV12-4 and TRBJ2-6; 9 bases are shared with TRBD1. V trimming: 6 bases; J trimming: 1 base; junction bases outside the gene matches: 4. The CDR3 covers 16 residues. The CDR3: CASSIGTGSGANVLTF. The CDR3, as DNA: TGTGCCAGCAGCATAGGGACAGGGTCTGGGGCCAACGTCCTGACTTTC.

The chain joins TRBV6-4 to TRBJ2-3; 8 bases fit TRBD2. The length of the CDR3 is 16 residues. Germline assignment: CDR1 MRHNA and CDR2 SNTAGT. The trim removed 2 bases at V and 0 bases at J, leaving 4 bases unmatched. CDR3 region: CASSDRGGLSTDTQYF. The CDR3 DNA is TGTGCCAGCAGTGACCGGGGGGGCCTGAGCACAGATACGCAGTATTTT.

This clonotype was seen once. The chain couples TRBV7-2 to TRBJ2-7, with D tentatively TRBD1 or TRBD2 (7 bases each). This CDR3 comprises 13 residues. CDR1 SGHTA and CDR2 FQGNSA come from the germline V gene. Between the trimmed V and J ends, which lost 5 bases and 6 bases, there was a span of 14 bases. The CDR3 sequence: CASSGLGGCEQYF. The CDR3, as DNA: TGTGCCAGCAGCGGACTAGGGGGCTGCGAGCAGTACTTC.

The chain employs TRBV21-1 and TRBJ2-7; the table's D call, TRBD1, has no DNA check behind it. TRBV21-1 is noted as a pseudogene. The CDR3 length is 17 residues. The CDR3 coding sequence is TGTGCCAGCAGCAAAACCCCGGGACAGGGGGCCTCCTACGGGCAGTACTTC. Translation: CASSKTPGQGASYGQYF.

At least ten counts were recorded for this clonotype. This chain connects TRBV6-6 to TRBJ2-5; D ambiguous. The CDR3 has 11 amino acids. Germline CDR1 MNHNY, CDR2 SVGAGI (reference sequence). The germline V and J ends were trimmed by 8 bases and 4 bases, with 8 bases remaining between them. The CDR3 DNA follows: TGTGCCAGCGCTTTGGGAGAGACCCAGTACTTC. This sequence encodes CASALGETQYF.

V usage is TRBV2 and J usage is TRBJ2-3, with D maybe TRBD2 (7 bases). There are 15 residues in the CDR3. The germline V gene encodes CDR1 SNHLY and CDR2 FYNNEI. The V gene lost 3 bases and the J gene lost 3 bases, with 13 bases spanning the gap. DNA of the CDR3: TGTGCCAGCAGTGAGAGTCGGGGGGCTACAGATACGCAGTATTTT. Translating gives CASSESRGATDTQYF.

Ten or more counts support this clonotype. The V call is TRBV7-2, the J call TRBJ2-5; D gene unclear. With 0 bases removed from V and 10 bases from J, the gap between germline ends came to 9 bases. The CDR3 contains 12 residues. The germline gives CDR1 SGHTA, CDR2 FQGNSA. CDR3 bases: TGTGCCAGCAGCTTAGCGGCTCTGAACCAGTACTTC. It specifies CASSLAALNQYF.

V usage is TRBV12-3 or TRBV12-4 and J usage is TRBJ1-4, with a weak D call TRBD1 (5 bases). The ends were cut back, 7 bases at V and 0 bases at J, with 15 bases in the middle. This CDR3 contains 16 residues. In DNA, the CDR3 is TGTGCCAGCACCCGCGGAAGGGGTGCAACTAATGAAAAACTGTTTTTT. Encoded protein: CASTRGRGATNEKLFF.

The chain employs TRBV6-5 and TRBJ2-5, with 7 bases aligning to TRBD1. This CDR3 is built from 16 residues. Germline CDR1 reads MNHEY; CDR2 reads SVGAGI. V lost 0 bases to trimming and J lost 5 bases; unmatched junction nucleotides: 9. The CDR3 protein is CASSYSTGTFGETQYF. In DNA, the CDR3 is TGTGCCAGCAGTTACTCGACAGGGACGTTTGGGGAGACCCAGTACTTC.

As DNA, the CDR3 is TGTGCCAGCAGCTCGTCCCCCAGGGGTAGCAATCAGCCCCAGCATTTT. Protein: CASSSSPRGSNQPQHF. V and J are TRBV7-6 and TRBJ1-5; D might be TRBD1 (6 bases). The germline V and J ends were trimmed by 4 bases and 0 bases, with 13 bases remaining between them. Germline V gene sequence: CDR1 SGHVS, CDR2 FNYEAQ. The CDR3 contains 16 residues.

As for this clonotype: A read error may be the cause here, since a much bigger clone is one base away. The chain couples TRBV27 to TRBJ2-5; 9 positions match TRBD1. Germline CDR1 and CDR2: MNHEY and SMNVEV (reference sequence). The CDR3 loop spans 14 amino acids. CDR3 residues: CVSSHRGPRETQYF. DNA of the CDR3: TGTGTCAGCAGTCACAGGGGGCCGCGAGAGACCCAGTACTTC.

This clonotype was observed many times. V is TRBV28 and J is TRBJ2-1; 11 bases map to TRBD1. The CDR3 consists of 14 residues. Germline CDR1 and CDR2: MDHEN and SYDVKM. V shed 5 bases, J shed 12 bases, and the junction held 9 bases outside the gene matches. The CDR3: CASSQARDRGGQFF. The CDR3 DNA follows: TGTGCCAGCAGTCAAGCCCGGGACAGGGGGGGGCAGTTCTTC.

This clonotype was picked up a small number of times. V usage is TRBV20-1 and J usage is TRBJ1-5, with D possibly TRBD1 on 5 matching bases. Trimming took 2 bases from V and 3 from J, leaving 14 bases between them. The CDR3 totals 15 residues. Germline lookup yields CDR1 DFQATT and CDR2 SNEGSKA (reference sequence). The CDR3 DNA sequence: TGCAGTGCTAGAACTGGGCAGGGCTTCAATCAGCCCCAGCATTTT. Translated, it gives CSARTGQGFNQPQHF.

This clonotype was seen ten or more times. This chain connects TRBV10-3 to TRBJ1-1; 8 nucleotides line up with TRBD1. The CDR3 consists of 16 residues. CDR1 is ENHRY, CDR2 SYGVKD, per germline. The V and J ends lost 4 bases and 7 bases, in that order; junction bases with no gene match: 14. The DNA of the CDR3 is TGTGCCATCAGTGGCCGGGACAGGACTACTCCTTTTGAAGCTTTCTTT. Translation gives CAISGRDRTTPFEAFF.

This clonotype has at least ten counts. A read error may be the cause here, since a much bigger clone is one base away. The chain recombines TRBV6-4 with TRBJ2-1; D is unresolved. CDR1 is MRHNA and CDR2 is SNTAGT in the germline V gene. Trimming stripped 6 bases from V and 1 base from J, with 7 bases between. The CDR3 consists of 13 residues. This CDR3 reads CASRETSYNEQFF. The CDR3 DNA reads TGTGCCAGCAGGGAGACATCCTACAATGAGCAGTTCTTC.

In this sample, this clonotype turned up a few times. The gene calls are TRBV7-8 and TRBJ1-1, with a weak D call TRBD1 (6 bases). The CDR3 runs to 13 residues. The V end lost 5 bases, the J end lost 6 bases, and 13 bases lay between the germline ends. Germline values: CDR1 SGHVS, CDR2 FQNEAQ. CDR3 protein: CASSLQGYAEAFF. CDR3 sequence (DNA): TGTGCCAGCAGCCTACAGGGTTACGCTGAAGCTTTCTTT.

This chain links TRBV12-3 or TRBV12-4 with TRBJ2-6; maybe TRBD2 (5 bases). Trimming took off 3 bases at V and 4 bases at J, with 10 bases between the two ends. CDR3 size: 15 residues. The CDR3: CASSLRVNGANVLTF. The CDR3 DNA reads as TGTGCCAGCAGTTTGAGGGTGAACGGGGCCAACGTCCTGACTTTC.

The rearrangement links TRBV25-1 to TRBJ2-7, with TRBD1 matching over 12 bases. Germline loops: CDR1 MGHDK, CDR2 SYGVNS. This CDR3 has 15 amino acids. J was trimmed by 3 bases and V by 5 bases; bases with no gene match: 5. CDR3 in amino acids: CASSPGQGALYEQYF. The DNA of the CDR3 is TGTGCCAGCAGTCCGGGACAGGGGGCTCTCTACGAGCAGTACTTC.

CDR3 amino acids: CASSSEVGGWNEQFF. As DNA, the CDR3 is TGCGCCAGCAGCTCCGAGGTCGGGGGTTGGAATGAGCAGTTCTTC. The rearrangement uses TRBV5-1 and TRBJ2-1; TRBD2 is a possible D gene (6 bases). The CDR3 contains 15 residues. The V end lost 3 bases, the J end lost 7 bases, and 17 bases lay between the germline ends. CDR1 and CDR2 from the germline V gene are SGHRS and YFSETQ.

Many counts were recorded for this clonotype. This chain joins TRBV28 and TRBJ2-7; TRBD1 agrees at 7 bases. This CDR3 comprises 14 residues. Germline V gene data show CDR1 as MDHEN and CDR2 as SYDVKM. The ends lost 5 bases at V and 2 bases at J; junction bases unmatched: 6. The CDR3: CASSTTGSAYEQYF. CDR3 in DNA: TGTGCCAGCAGTACGACAGGGTCGGCCTACGAGCAGTACTTC.

This clonotype was counted between two and nine times. The chain recombines TRBV7-2 with TRBJ2-3; D not certain. CDR1 SGHTA and CDR2 FQGNSA come from the germline V gene. V was pared by 5 bases and J by 2 bases, with 20 bases between. The CDR3 loop spans 17 amino acids. CDR3 sequence: CASSQAHIPAYTDTQYF. The CDR3 DNA reads as TGTGCCAGCAGCCAGGCGCACATCCCGGCCTACACAGATACGCAGTATTTT.

The chain couples TRBV29-1 to TRBJ2-3; TRBD1 matches 12 bases. J was trimmed by 3 bases and V by 5 bases; bases with no gene match: 9. The germline gives CDR1 SQVTM, CDR2 ANQGSEA. CDR3 length: 16 amino acids. The CDR3 DNA reads as TGCAGCGTTTACGGGACAGGGGGCGCGGGTACAGATACGCAGTATTTT. Its translation is CSVYGTGGAGTDTQYF.